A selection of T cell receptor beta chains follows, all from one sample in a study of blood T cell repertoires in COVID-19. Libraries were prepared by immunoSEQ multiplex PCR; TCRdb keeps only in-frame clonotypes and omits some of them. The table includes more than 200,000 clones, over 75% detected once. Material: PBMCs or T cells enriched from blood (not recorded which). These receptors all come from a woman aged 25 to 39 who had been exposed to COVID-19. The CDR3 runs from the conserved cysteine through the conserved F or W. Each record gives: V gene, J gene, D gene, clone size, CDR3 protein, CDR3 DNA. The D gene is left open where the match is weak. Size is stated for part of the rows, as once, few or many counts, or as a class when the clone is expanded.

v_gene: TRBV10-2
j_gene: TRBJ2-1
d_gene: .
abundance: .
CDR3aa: CASTWSAYNEQFF
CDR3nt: TGCGCCAGCACCTGGAGTGCCTACAATGAGCAGTTCTTC

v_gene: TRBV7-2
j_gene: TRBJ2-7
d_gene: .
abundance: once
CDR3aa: CASSSSGVAEMYEQYF
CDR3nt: TGTGCCAGCAGCTCCAGTGGGGTAGCGGAGATGTACGAGCAGTACTTC

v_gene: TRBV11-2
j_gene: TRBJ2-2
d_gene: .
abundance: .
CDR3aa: CASSPAGVATGELFF
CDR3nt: TGTGCCAGCAGCCCGGCGGGTGTAGCCACCGGGGAGCTGTTTTTT

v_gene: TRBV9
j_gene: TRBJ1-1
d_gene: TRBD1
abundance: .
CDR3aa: CASSPPWTGEAFF
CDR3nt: TGTGCCAGCAGCCCCCCCTGGACAGGTGAAGCTTTCTTT

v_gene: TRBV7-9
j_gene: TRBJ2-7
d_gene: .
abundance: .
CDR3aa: CASSPQGRHEQYF
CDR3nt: TGTGCCAGCAGCCCGCAGGGGAGACACGAGCAGTACTTC

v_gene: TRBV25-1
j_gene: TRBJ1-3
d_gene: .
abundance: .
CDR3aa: CASSESTLSGNTIYF
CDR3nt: TGTGCCAGCAGTGAGAGCACTCTCTCTGGAAACACCATATATTTT

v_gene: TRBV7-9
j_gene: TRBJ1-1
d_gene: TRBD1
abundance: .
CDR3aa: CASSLRDRVSEAFF
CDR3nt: TGTGCCAGCAGCCTCCGGGACAGGGTCTCTGAAGCTTTCTTT

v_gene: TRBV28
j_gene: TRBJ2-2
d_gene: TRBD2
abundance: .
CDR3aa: CASSLTGRRLAGDSANTGELFF
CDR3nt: TGTGCCAGCAGTTTAACAGGCAGAAGACTAGCGGGAGATAGCGCGAACACCGGGGAGCTGTTTTTT

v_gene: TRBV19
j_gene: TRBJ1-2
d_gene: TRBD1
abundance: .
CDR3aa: CASRGTAINYGYTF
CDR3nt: TGTGCCAGCAGAGGGACAGCCATTAACTATGGCTACACCTTC

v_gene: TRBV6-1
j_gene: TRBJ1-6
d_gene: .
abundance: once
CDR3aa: CASSDLGSPLHF
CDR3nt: TGTGCCAGCAGTGATCTGGGCTCACCCCTCCACTTT

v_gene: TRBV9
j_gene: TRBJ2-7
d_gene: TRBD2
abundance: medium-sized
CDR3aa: CASSAEAGRADEQYF
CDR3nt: TGTGCCAGCAGCGCAGAAGCGGGGAGGGCCGACGAGCAGTACTTC

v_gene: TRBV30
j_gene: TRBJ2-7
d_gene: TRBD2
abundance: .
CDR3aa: CAWSVRWRTSGNYEQYF
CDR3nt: TGTGCCTGGAGTGTACGCTGGCGGACTAGCGGGAACTACGAGCAGTACTTC

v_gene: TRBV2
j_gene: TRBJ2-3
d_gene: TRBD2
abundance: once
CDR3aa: CASSEDQLAGASTQYF
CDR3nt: TGTGCCAGCAGTGAGGACCAACTAGCGGGAGCCTCTACGCAGTATTTT

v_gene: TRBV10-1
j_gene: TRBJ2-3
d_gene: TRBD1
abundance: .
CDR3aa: CASRVGQGSIRVVSDTQYF
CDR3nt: TGCGCCAGCAGGGTTGGACAGGGATCAATAAGGGTCGTCTCGGATACGCAGTATTTT

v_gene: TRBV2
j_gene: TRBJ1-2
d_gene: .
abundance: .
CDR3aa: CASAGAATRSYGYTF
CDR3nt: TGTGCCAGCGCAGGGGCTGCCACAAGATCCTATGGCTACACCTTC

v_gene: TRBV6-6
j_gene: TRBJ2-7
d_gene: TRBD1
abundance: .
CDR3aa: CASSRTGNYEQYF
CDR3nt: TGTGCCAGCAGTCGGACAGGGAACTACGAGCAGTACTTC

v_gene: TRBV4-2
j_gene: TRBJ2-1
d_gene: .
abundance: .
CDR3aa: CASTSGVGELDNEQFF
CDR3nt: TGTGCCAGCACCAGTGGAGTCGGGGAGTTGGACAATGAGCAGTTCTTC

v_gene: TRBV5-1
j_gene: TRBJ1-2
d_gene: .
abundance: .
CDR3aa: CASSPRGRADGYTF
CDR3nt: TGCGCCAGCAGCCCCCGGGGGAGGGCGGATGGCTACACCTTC

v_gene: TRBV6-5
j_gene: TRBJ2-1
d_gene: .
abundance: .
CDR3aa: CASNGERYNEQFF
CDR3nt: TGTGCCAGCAATGGGGAGCGGTACAATGAGCAGTTCTTC

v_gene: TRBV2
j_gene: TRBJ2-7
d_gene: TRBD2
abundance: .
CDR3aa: CASSEGLAVSSYEQYF
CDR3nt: TGTGCCAGCAGTGAGGGGCTAGCGGTAAGCTCCTACGAGCAGTACTTC

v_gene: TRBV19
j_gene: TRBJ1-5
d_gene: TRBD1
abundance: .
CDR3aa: CASSPDRGNQPQHF
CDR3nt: TGTGCCAGTAGCCCGGACAGGGGTAATCAGCCCCAGCATTTT

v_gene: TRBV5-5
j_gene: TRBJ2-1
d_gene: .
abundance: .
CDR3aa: CASSLVASFTKQFF
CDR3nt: TGTGCCAGCAGCTTGGTAGCTAGCTTTACGAAGCAGTTCTTC

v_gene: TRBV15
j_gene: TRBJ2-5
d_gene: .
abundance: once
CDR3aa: CATSPPGDSPPTQYF
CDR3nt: TGTGCCACCAGTCCCCCTGGAGACTCCCCCCCGACCCAGTACTTC

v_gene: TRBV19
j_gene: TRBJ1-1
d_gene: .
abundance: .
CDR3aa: CASSIGRSMTMNTEAFF
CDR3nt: TGTGCCAGTAGTATAGGCCGATCCATGACTATGAACACTGAAGCTTTCTTT

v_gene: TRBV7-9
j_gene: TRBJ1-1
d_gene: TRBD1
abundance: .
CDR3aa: CASSLYTWDRANTEAFF
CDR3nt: TGTGCCAGCAGCTTATATACTTGGGACAGGGCGAACACTGAAGCTTTCTTT

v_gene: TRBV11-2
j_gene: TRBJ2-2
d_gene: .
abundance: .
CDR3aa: CASSLRGSSNTGELFF
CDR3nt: TGTGCCAGCAGCTTAAGGGGGTCCTCAAACACCGGGGAGCTGTTTTTT

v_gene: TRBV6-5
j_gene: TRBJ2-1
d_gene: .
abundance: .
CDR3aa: CASSYRQYNEQFF
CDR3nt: TGTGCCAGCAGTTACCGACAGTACAATGAGCAGTTCTTC

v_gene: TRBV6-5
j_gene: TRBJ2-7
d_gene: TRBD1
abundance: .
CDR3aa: CASRVDRVLDEQYF
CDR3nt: TGTGCCAGCAGAGTGGACAGGGTTCTAGACGAGCAGTACTTC

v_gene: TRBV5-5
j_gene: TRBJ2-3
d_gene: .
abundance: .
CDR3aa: CASSLSGQFYTDTQYF
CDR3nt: TGTGCCAGCAGCTTATCTGGGCAGTTCTACACAGATACGCAGTATTTT

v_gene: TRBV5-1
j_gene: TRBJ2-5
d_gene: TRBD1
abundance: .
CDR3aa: CASRGQGMWETQYF
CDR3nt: TGCGCCAGCAGGGGACAGGGGATGTGGGAGACCCAGTACTTC

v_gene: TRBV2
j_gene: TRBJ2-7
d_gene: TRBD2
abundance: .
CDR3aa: CASSGTSGRWGEQYF
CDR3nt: TGTGCCAGCAGTGGGACTAGCGGGAGATGGGGCGAGCAGTACTTC

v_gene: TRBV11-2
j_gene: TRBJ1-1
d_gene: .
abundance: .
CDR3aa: CASSLAGTEAFF
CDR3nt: TGTGCCAGCAGCTTAGCAGGTACTGAAGCTTTCTTT

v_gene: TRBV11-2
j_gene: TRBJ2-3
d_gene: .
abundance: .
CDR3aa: CASSYTSPFGADTQYF
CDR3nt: TGTGCCAGCAGTTACACTAGCCCATTCGGCGCAGATACGCAGTATTTT

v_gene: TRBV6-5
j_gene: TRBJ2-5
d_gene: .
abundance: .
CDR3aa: CASSLTWTQYF
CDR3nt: TGTGCCAGCAGTCTAACGTGGACCCAGTACTTC

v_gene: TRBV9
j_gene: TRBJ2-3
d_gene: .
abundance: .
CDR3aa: CASSPTAGLNTDTQYF
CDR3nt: TGTGCCAGCAGCCCGACGGCGGGGCTGAACACAGATACGCAGTATTTT

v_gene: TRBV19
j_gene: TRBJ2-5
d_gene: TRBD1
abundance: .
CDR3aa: CASSRYSGTVTLHF
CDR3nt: TGTGCCAGTAGTAGGTATTCCGGGACAGTGACTTTACACTTC

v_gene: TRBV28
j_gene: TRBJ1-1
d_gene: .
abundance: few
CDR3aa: CASSLGRGGAFF
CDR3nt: TGTGCCAGCAGTTTGGGCAGGGGTGGAGCTTTCTTT

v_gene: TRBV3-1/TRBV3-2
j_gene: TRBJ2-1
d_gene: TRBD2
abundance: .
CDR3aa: CASSPSGSSYNEQFF
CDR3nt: TGTGCCAGCAGTCCCAGCGGGAGCTCCTACAATGAGCAGTTCTTC

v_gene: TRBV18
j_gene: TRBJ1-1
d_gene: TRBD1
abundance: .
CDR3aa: CASSPLDRVRTEAFF
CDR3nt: TGTGCCAGCTCACCACTGGACAGGGTGAGGACTGAAGCTTTCTTT